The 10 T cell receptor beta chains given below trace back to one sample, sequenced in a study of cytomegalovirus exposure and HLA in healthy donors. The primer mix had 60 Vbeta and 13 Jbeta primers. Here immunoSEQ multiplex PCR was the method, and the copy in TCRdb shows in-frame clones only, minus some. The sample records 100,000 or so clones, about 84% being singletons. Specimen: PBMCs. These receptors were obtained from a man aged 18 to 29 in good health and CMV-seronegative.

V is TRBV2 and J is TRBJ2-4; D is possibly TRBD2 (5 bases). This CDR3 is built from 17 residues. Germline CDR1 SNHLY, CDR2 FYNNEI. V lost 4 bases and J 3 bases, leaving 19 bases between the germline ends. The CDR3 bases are TGTGCCAGCAGTGCCCGCGATCCTCGGGGAGTCAAAAACATTCAGTACTTC. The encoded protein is CASSARDPRGVKNIQYF.

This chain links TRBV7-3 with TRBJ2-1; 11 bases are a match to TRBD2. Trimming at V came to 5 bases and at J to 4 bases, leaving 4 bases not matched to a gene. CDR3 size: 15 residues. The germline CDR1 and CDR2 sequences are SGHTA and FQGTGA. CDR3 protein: CASSAGLAGYNEQFF. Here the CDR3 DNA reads TGTGCCAGCAGCGCAGGACTAGCGGGTTACAATGAGCAGTTCTTC. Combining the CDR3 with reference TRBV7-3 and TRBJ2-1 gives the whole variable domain GAGVSQTPSNKVTEKGKYVELRCDPISGHTALYWYRQSLGQGPEFLIYFQGTGAADDSGLPNDRFFAVRPEGSVSTLKIQRTERGDSAVYLCASSAGLAGYNEQFFGPGTRLTVL.

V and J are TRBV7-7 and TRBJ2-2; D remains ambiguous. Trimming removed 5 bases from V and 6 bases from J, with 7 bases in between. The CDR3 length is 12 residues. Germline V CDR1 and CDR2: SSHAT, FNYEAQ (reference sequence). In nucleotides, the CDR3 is TGTGCCAGCAGCGAAGAGGCCGGGGAGCTGTTTTTT. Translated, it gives CASSEEAGELFF.

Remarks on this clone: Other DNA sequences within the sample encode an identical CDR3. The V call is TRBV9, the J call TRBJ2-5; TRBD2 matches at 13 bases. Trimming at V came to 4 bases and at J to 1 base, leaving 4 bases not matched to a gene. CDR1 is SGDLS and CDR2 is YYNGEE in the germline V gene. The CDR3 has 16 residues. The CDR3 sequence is CASSRTSGGPQETQYF. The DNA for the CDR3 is TGTGCCAGCAGCCGGACTAGCGGGGGACCCCAAGAGACCCAGTACTTC.

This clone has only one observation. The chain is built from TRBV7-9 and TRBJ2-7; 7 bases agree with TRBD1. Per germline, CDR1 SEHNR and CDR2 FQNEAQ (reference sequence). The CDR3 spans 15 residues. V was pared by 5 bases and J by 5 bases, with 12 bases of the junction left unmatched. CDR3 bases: TGTGCCAGCAGCGGTGAGACAGGGTTAGTACACGAGCAGTACTTC. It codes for CASSGETGLVHEQYF.

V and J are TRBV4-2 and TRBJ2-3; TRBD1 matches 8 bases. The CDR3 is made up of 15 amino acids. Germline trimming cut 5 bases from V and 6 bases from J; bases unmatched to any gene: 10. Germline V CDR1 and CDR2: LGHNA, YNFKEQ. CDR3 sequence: CASSVTGAELDTQYF. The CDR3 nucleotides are TGTGCCAGCAGCGTGACAGGGGCGGAGTTGGATACGCAGTATTTT.

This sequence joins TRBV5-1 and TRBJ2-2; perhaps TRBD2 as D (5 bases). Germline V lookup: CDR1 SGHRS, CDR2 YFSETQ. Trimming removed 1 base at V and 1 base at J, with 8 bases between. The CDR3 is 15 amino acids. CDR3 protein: CASSLSEGNTGELFF. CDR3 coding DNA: TGCGCCAGCAGCTTGTCAGAGGGGAACACCGGGGAGCTGTTTTTT.

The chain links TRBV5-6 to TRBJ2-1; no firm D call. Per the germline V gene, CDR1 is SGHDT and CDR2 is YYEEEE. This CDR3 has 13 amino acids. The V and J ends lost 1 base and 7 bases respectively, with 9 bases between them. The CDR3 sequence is CASSLNRRNEQFF. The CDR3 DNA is TGTGCCAGCAGCTTGAATCGGCGGAATGAGCAGTTCTTC.

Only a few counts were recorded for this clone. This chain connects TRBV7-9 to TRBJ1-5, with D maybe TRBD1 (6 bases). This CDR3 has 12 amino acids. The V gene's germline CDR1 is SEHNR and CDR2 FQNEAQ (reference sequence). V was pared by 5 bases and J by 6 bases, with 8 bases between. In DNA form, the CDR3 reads TGTGCCAGCAGCCCGGACAGTCAGCCCCAGCATTTT. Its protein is CASSPDSQPQHF.

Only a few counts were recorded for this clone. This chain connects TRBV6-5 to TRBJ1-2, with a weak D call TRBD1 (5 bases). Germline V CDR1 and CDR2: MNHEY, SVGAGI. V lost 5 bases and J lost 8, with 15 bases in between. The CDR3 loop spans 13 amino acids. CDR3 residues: CASSDGASQGYTF. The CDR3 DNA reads TGTGCCAGCAGTGATGGGGCCTCCCAGGGCTACACCTTC.